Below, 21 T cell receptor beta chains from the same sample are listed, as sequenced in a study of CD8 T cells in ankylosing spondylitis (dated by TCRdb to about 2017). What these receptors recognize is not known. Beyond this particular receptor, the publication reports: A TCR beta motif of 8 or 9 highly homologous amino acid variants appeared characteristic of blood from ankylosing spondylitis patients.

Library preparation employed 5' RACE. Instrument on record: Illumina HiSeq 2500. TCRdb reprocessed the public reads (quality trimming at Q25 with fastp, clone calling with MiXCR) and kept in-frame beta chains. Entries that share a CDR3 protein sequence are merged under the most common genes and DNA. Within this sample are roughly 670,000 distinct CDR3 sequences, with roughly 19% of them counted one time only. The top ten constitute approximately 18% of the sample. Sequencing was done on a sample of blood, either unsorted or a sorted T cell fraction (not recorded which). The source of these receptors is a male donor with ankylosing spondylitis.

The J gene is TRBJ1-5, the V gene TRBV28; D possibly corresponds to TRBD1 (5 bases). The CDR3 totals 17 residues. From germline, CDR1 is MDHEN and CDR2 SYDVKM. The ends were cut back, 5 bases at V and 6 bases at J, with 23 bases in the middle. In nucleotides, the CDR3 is TGTGCCAGCAGTCCCGCGGCCGACAGTTTTTTGGGTCAGCCCCAGCATTTT. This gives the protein CASSPAADSFLGQPQHF. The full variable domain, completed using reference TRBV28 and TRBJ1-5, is DVKVTQSSRYLVKRTGEKVFLECVQDMDHENMFWYRQDPGLGLRLIYFSYDVKMKEKGDIPEGYSVSREKKERFSLILESASTNQTSMYLCASSPAADSFLGQPQHFGDGTRLSIL.

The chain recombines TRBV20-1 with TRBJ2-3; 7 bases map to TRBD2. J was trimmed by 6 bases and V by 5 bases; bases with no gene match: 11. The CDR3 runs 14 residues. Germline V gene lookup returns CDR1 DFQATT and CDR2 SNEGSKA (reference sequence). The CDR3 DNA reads TGCAGTGCTTGGGCCCGGGAGGTATTGGATACGCAGTATTTT. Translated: CSAWAREVLDTQYF.

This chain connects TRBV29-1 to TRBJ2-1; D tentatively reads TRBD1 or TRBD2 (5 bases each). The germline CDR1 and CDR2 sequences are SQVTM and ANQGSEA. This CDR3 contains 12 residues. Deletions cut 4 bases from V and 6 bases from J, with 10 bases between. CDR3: CSVVRDGNEQFF. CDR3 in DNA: TGCAGCGTTGTTAGGGACGGCAATGAGCAGTTCTTC.

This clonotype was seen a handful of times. CDR3 sequence: CAISDRGSDGYTF. The CDR3 DNA follows: TGTGCCATCAGTGACAGGGGATCGGATGGCTACACCTTC. The chain is built from TRBV10-3 and TRBJ1-2; D possibly corresponds to TRBD1 (6 bases). V lost 3 bases and J 6 bases, leaving 11 bases between the germline ends. This CDR3 has 13 residues. Germline CDR1 is ENHRY and CDR2 is SYGVKD.

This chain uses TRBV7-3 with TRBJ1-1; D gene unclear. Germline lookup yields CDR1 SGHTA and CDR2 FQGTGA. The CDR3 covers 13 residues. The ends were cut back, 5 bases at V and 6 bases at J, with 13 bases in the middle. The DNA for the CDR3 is TGTGCCAGCAGCCCCGGAATAAACGCTGAAGCTTTCTTT. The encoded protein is CASSPGINAEAFF.

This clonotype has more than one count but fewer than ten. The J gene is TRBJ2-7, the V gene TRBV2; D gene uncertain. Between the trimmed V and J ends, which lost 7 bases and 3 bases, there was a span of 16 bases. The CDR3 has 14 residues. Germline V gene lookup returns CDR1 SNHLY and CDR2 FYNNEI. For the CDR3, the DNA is TGTGCCAGCAAGTCTGGTCGGACCAGCTACGAGCAGTACTTC. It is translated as CASKSGRTSYEQYF. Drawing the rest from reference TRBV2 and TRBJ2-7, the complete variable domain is EPEVTQTPSHQVTQMGQEVILRCVPISNHLYFYWYRQILGQKVEFLVSFYNNEISEKSEIFDDQFSVERPDGSNFTLKIRSTKLEDSAMYFCASKSGRTSYEQYFGPGTRLTVT.

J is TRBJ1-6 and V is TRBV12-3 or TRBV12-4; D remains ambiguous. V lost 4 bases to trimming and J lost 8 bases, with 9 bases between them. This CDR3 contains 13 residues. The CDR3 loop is CASSWPGDSPLHF. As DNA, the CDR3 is TGTGCCAGCAGTTGGCCCGGAGATTCACCCCTCCACTTT.

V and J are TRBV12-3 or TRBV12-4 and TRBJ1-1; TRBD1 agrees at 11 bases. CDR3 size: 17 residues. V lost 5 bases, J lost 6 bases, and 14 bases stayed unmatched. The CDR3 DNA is TGTGCCAGCAGTCTATGGACAGGGGGCGCGTATGGCCCTGAAGCTTTCTTT. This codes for CASSLWTGGAYGPEAFF.

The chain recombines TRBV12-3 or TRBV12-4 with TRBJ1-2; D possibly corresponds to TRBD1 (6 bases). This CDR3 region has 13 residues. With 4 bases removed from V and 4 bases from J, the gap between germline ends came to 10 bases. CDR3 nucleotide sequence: TGTGCCAGCAGTTCGGACAGCGGCTATGGCTACACCTTC. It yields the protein CASSSDSGYGYTF.

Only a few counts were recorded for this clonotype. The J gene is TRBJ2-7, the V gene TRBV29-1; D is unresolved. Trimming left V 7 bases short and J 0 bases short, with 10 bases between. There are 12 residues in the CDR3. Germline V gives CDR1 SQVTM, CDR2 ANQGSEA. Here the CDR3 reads CSAAPDSYEQYF. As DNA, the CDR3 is TGCAGCGCGGCCCCGGACTCCTACGAGCAGTACTTC.

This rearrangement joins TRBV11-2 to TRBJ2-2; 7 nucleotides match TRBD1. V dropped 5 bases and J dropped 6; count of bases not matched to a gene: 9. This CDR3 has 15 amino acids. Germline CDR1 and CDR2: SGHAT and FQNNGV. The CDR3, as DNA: TGTGCCAGCAGCATACGACAGGGATTGGCCGGGGAGCTGTTTTTT. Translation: CASSIRQGLAGELFF.

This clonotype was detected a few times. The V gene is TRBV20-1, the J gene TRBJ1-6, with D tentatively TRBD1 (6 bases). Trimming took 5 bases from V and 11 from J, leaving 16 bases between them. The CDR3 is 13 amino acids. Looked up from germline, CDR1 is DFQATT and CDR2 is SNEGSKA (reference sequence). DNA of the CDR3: TGCAGTGCTGGGGATACAGGGTCGGCACCCCTCCACTTT. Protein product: CSAGDTGSAPLHF.

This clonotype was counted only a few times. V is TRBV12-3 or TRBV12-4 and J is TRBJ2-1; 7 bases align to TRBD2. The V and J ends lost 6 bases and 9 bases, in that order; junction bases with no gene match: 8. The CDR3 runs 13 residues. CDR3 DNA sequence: TGTGCCAGCAGCCACGGGGGGAGGAGTGAGCAGTTCTTC. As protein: CASSHGGRSEQFF.

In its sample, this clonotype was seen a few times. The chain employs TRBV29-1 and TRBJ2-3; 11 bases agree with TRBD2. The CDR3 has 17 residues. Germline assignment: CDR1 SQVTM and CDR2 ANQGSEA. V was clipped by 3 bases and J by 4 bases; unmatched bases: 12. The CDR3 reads CSVDTFRTSGPPDTQYF. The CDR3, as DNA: TGCAGCGTTGACACCTTTCGGACTAGCGGGCCTCCAGATACGCAGTATTTT.

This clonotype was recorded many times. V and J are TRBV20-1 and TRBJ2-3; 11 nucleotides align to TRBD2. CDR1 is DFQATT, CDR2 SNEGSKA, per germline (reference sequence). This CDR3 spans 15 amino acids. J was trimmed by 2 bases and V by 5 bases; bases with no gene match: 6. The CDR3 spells CSAPRLAGSTDTQYF. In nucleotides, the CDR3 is TGCAGTGCTCCCCGACTAGCGGGATCCACAGATACGCAGTATTTT.

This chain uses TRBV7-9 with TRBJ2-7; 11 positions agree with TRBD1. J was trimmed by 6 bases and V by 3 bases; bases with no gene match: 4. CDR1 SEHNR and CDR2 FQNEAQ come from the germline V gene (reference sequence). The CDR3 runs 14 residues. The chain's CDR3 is CASSLSDRGREQYF. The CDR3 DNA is TGTGCCAGCAGCTTGTCGGACAGGGGGCGCGAGCAGTACTTC.

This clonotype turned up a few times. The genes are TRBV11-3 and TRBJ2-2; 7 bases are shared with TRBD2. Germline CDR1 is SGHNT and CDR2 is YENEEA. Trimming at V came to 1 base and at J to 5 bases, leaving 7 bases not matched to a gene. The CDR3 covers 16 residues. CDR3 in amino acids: CASSLASGTGTGELFF. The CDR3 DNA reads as TGTGCCAGCAGCTTAGCAAGCGGGACGGGGACCGGGGAGCTGTTTTTT.

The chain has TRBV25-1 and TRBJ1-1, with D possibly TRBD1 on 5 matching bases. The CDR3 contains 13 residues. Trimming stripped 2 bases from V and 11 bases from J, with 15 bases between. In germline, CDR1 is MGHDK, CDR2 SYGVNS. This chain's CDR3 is CASSEQGTTGAFF. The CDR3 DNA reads TGTGCCAGCAGTGAACAAGGGACCACTGGGGCTTTCTTT.

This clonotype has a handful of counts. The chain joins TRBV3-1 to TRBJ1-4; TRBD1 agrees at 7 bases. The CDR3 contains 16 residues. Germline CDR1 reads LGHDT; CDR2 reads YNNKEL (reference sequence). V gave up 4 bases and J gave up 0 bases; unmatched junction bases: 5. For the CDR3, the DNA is TGTGCCAGCAGCCCCCACGACAGGGCAACTAATGAAAAACTGTTTTTT. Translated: CASSPHDRATNEKLFF.

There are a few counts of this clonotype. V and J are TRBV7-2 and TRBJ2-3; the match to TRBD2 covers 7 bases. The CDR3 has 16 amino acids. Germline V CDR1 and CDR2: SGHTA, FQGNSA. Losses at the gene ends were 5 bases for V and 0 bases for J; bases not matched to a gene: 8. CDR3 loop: CASSEKPGLSTDTQYF. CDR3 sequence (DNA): TGTGCCAGCAGCGAAAAGCCGGGACTAAGCACAGATACGCAGTATTTT.

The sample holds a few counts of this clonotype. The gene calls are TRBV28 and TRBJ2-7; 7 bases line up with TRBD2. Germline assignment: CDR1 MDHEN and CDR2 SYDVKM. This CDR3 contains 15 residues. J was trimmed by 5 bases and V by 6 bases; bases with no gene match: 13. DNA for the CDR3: TGTGCCAGCAGCCAAGTGGGGGAGGGGATCCACGAGCAGTACTTC. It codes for CASSQVGEGIHEQYF.